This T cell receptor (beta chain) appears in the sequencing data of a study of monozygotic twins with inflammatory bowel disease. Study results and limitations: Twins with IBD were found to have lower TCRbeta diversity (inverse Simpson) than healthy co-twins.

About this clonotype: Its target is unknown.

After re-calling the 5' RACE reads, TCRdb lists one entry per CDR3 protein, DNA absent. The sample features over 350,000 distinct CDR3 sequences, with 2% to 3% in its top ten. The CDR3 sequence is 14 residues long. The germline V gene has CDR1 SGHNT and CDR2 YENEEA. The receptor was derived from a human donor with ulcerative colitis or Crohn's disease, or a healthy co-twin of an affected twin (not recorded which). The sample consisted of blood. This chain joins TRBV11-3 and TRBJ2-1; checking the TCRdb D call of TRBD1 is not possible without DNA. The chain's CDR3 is CASSSTGLFDEQFF.